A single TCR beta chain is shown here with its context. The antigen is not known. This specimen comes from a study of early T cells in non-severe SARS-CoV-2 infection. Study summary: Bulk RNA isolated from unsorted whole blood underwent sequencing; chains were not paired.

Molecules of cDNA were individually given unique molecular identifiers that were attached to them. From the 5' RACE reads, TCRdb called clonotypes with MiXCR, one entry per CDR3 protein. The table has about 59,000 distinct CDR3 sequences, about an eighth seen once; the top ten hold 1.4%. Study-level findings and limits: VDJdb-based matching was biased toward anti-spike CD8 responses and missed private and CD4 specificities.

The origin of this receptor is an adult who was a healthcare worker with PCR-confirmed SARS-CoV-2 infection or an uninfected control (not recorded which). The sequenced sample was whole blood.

The CDR3 protein is CASQVQNTGELFF. In DNA form, the CDR3 reads TGTGCCTCTCAAGTACAGAACACCGGGGAGCTGTTTTTT. The chain combines TRBV30 with TRBJ2-2, with no clear D. The CDR3 runs 13 residues. The germline V gene encodes CDR1 GTSNPN and CDR2 SVGIG (reference sequence). Trimming removed 7 bases at V and 1 base at J, with 10 bases between.